The 8 T cell receptor beta chains below come from one sample, sequenced in a study of post-analysis software for immune sequencing data. Findings and caveats of the study: The five TRBV segments detected at higher frequency in patients than in controls included TRBV5-6, TRBV5-1 and TRBV20-1.

Which antigens these TCRs recognize remains unknown. TCR beta libraries were prepared from cDNA with unique molecular identifiers. TCRdb redid the calling of the PCR reads with MiXCR, one entry per CDR3 protein. The sample has 650,000 to 850,000 distinct CDR3 sequences, roughly 50% seen once. Material for sequencing was blood. The receptors originated from a girl aged 10-17 years with multiple sclerosis.

The rearrangement joins TRBV3-1 to TRBJ2-3; D may be TRBD1 (6 bases). CDR3 size: 14 residues. Per germline, CDR1 LGHDT and CDR2 YNNKEL (reference sequence). The ends were cut back, 0 bases at V and 7 bases at J, with 11 bases in the middle. The CDR3 sequence: CASSQEDRSHTQYF. The CDR3 DNA reads as TGTGCCAGCAGCCAAGAGGACAGATCACATACGCAGTATTTT.

This chain connects TRBV5-6 to TRBJ2-3; tentatively, D is TRBD2 (6 bases). With 4 bases removed from V and 6 bases from J, the gap between germline ends came to 21 bases. The CDR3 spans 16 residues. The germline CDR1 and CDR2 sequences are SGHDT and YYEEEE. CDR3 residues: CASSGGGTSALDTQYF. CDR3 DNA sequence: TGTGCCAGCAGCGGCGGAGGGACTTCTGCGCTGGATACGCAGTATTTT.

This clonotype was seen a few times. The chain has TRBV6-1 and TRBJ2-1, with 13 bases aligning to TRBD2. CDR1 MNHNS and CDR2 SASEGT come from the germline V gene. After removal of 5 bases from V and 7 bases from J, the junction contained 11 bases not matched to a gene. CDR3 length equals 17 residues. CDR3 in DNA: TGTGCCAGCAGTCGTCCTGGACTAGCGGGAGATAAGAATGAGCAGTTCTTC. Translation: CASSRPGLAGDKNEQFF.

In its sample, this clonotype was seen a few times. The V and J genes are TRBV20-1 and TRBJ1-6, with 7 positions matching TRBD1. V dropped 5 bases and J dropped 8; count of bases not matched to a gene: 6. CDR1 and CDR2 (germline): DFQATT, SNEGSKA (reference sequence). CDR3 length: 13 residues. The CDR3 DNA sequence: TGCAGTGCTCGACAGGGAGGTGATTCACCCCTCCACTTT. Translated, it gives CSARQGGDSPLHF.

The V gene is TRBV7-9, the J gene TRBJ2-7, with D tentatively TRBD1 (5 bases). This CDR3 contains 12 residues. The V gene lost 8 bases and the J gene lost 2 bases, with 10 bases spanning the gap. Germline V lookup: CDR1 SEHNR, CDR2 FQNEAQ (reference sequence). In DNA, the CDR3 is TGTGCCAGCGTGACAGATGCCTACGAGCAGTACTTC. Protein: CASVTDAYEQYF.

This sequence joins TRBV5-4 and TRBJ2-5, with D unclear. This CDR3 has 14 residues. V dropped 1 base and J dropped 1 base, with 8 bases sitting between them. Germline CDR1 and CDR2: SGHNT and YYREEE (reference sequence). CDR3 in DNA: TGTGCCAGCAGCTTGCAGACATCCCAAGAGACCCAGTACTTC. Residues: CASSLQTSQETQYF. Full variable domain (missing parts from reference TRBV5-4 and TRBJ2-5): ETGVTQSPTHLIKTRGQQVTLRCSSQSGHNTVSWYQQALGQGPQFIFQYYREEENGRGNFPPRFSGLQFPNYSSELNVNALELDDSALYLCASSLQTSQETQYFGPGTRLLVL.

In its sample, this clonotype was seen a few times. The V and J genes are TRBV14 and TRBJ2-5, with 7 bases identical to TRBD1. The length of the CDR3 is 16 residues. Trimming took 4 bases from V and 1 from J; bases not matched to a gene: 9. In germline, CDR1 is SGHDN, CDR2 FVKESK. The CDR3 DNA follows: TGTGCCAGCAGCCCCGGACAGGCGACCCTCCAAGAGACCCAGTACTTC. It yields the protein CASSPGQATLQETQYF.

The J gene is TRBJ1-2, the V gene TRBV12-3 or TRBV12-4, with no clear D. This CDR3 spans 14 amino acids. V lost 0 bases to trimming and J lost 3 bases, with 8 bases between them. CDR3 coding DNA: TGTGCCAGCAGTTTAGCGCATGAGGACTATGGCTACACCTTC. It codes for CASSLAHEDYGYTF.